These T cell receptor beta chains were read from a single sample in a study of CXCR3-negative and CXCR3-positive naive CD8 T cells. TCRdb re-called the 5' RACE reads, yielding one record per CDR3 amino acid sequence without DNA. The sample totals tens of thousands of distinct CDR3 sequences. The sample consisted of naive CXCR3- CD8+ T cells from blood. Every receptor here comes from a human donor in good health. Some clones in this sample may be carry-over from other donors' samples. Each CDR3 is given with its conserved first and last residue.

J | V | CDR3
TRBJ2-1 | TRBV7-9 | CASSPTDYNEQFF
TRBJ2-3 | TRBV29-1 | CSVEEGQGYTDTQYF
TRBJ1-1 | TRBV27 | CASSGGMNTEAFF
TRBJ1-2 | TRBV7-6 | CASSLATGQPLAKGYTF
TRBJ2-7 | TRBV29-1 | CSVVKSSYEQYF
TRBJ2-7 | TRBV20-1 | CSANVAGVGSYEQYF
TRBJ2-7 | TRBV29-1 | CSVDVQGSYEQYF
TRBJ2-7 | TRBV7-9 | CASSPGGTETQYF
TRBJ2-7 | TRBV21-1 | CASGPRTPYSYEQYF
TRBJ2-7 | TRBV4-1 | CASLGTGTGSYEQYF
TRBJ2-3 | TRBV28 | CASSTTERDTQYF
TRBJ2-1 | TRBV6-2/TRBV6-3 | CASSNDISSYNEQFF
TRBJ2-1 | TRBV20-1 | CSARDWYEQFF
TRBJ2-2 | TRBV12-3/TRBV12-4 | CASRVLRDRYGELFF
TRBJ2-1 | TRBV5-5 | CASSSLPGVLHHNEQFF
TRBJ2-2 | TRBV4-2 | CASSPGETGELFF
TRBJ2-1 | TRBV7-7 | CASSFSLAGGPDEQFF
TRBJ2-1 | TRBV4-3 | CASSPGARGWGEQFF
TRBJ2-7 | TRBV29-1 | CSVRTGETYEQYF
TRBJ1-1 | TRBV12-3/TRBV12-4 | CASSFPFSGTNTEAFF
TRBJ2-1 | TRBV11-2 | CASSFPGEQFF
TRBJ2-2 | TRBV27 | CASSLLILGSAGELFF
TRBJ2-1 | TRBV7-9 | CASSTARGPNYNEQFF
TRBJ1-1 | TRBV18 | CASSSGRGDTEAFF
TRBJ2-7 | TRBV5-1 | CASSRLSLHEQYF
TRBJ2-7 | TRBV20-1 | CSARDRDSMTYEQYF